The T cell receptor (beta chain) under discussion was sequenced for a study of early T cells in non-severe SARS-CoV-2 infection. About the study: Chains were unpaired, as sequencing was done on bulk RNA from unsorted whole blood.

In its sample, this clonotype was seen a few times. The antigen remains undetermined. Overall study findings and caveats: VDJdb-based matching was biased toward anti-spike CD8 responses and missed private and CD4 specificities.

The CDR3 is 13 amino acids. CDR1 MNHNY and CDR2 SVGAGI come from the germline V gene (reference sequence). V lost 7 bases, J lost 6 bases, and 5 bases stayed unmatched. TCRdb passed the 5' RACE reads through MiXCR, listing each CDR3 protein once. The data show tens of thousands of distinct CDR3 sequences, approximately 6.1% seen once. This TCR was sampled from an adult who was a healthcare worker with PCR-confirmed SARS-CoV-2 infection or an uninfected control (not recorded which). The sequences come from whole blood, collected at baseline. V gene TRBV6-6 combines with J gene TRBJ1-5; TRBD1 matches 8 bases. The CDR3: CASTGQGSQPQHF. The CDR3 DNA is TGTGCCAGCACCGGACAGGGCTCTCAGCCCCAGCATTTT.